Sequencing of this TCR beta chain was carried out in a study of identical twins. This clonotype turned up a few times. Mismatch with germline at one junction end may stem from a read error. TCRdb recomputed calls from the 5' RACE reads with MiXCR, one row per CDR3 protein. Here the sample spans some 600,000 distinct CDR3 sequences, under 8.5% being singletons. This sample was also put to use in a study of yellow fever vaccine responses in identical twins.

The specimen sequenced was PBMCs. The clonotype was recovered from a woman aged 18 to 35 in good health.

DNA for the CDR3: TGTGCCAGCAGCTTGGGGTCCCGGGACCCAGCATTCAACGGGGTTTTT. The encoded protein is CASSLGSRDPAFNGVF. The chain uses TRBV5-5 and TRBJ2-2; D could derive from TRBD1 or TRBD2 (5 bases each). Germline-derived CDR1 and CDR2 are SGHKS and YYEKEE (reference sequence). The CDR3 spans 16 residues.